Detailed here is one T cell receptor beta chain. Its specificity is unknown. The CDR3 has 20 amino acids. Germline-derived CDR1 and CDR2 are ENHRY and SYGVKD. The ends lost 0 bases at V and 7 bases at J; junction bases unmatched: 19. A multiplex PCR was run with 60 Vbeta primers and 13 Jbeta primers. The method was immunoSEQ multiplex PCR; TCRdb's version includes in-frame clones alone and lacks a portion of them. The sample lists 75,000 to 90,000 clones, 85% seen once, with 6.5% to 9% in the top ten. The donors gave bone marrow, and they were healthy. This entry is derived from a study of cytomegalovirus exposure and HLA in healthy donors. On the study more broadly: Genetic ancestry analysis placed around 76% of the roughly 400 donors that were genotyped in the Caucasian-associated cluster. Study findings and constraints: Per a later analysis, HLA-associated TCR beta chains showed more clonal expansion than other, equally common TCR beta chains.

The clonotype was recovered from a middle-aged man in good health and CMV-seropositive. This chain links TRBV10-3 with TRBJ2-1, with 9 bases that match TRBD2. The sample taken for sequencing was PBMCs. The CDR3 loop reads CAISESQNEAWAGGPNEQFF. In nucleotides, the CDR3 is TGTGCCATCAGTGAGTCCCAAAATGAGGCATGGGCGGGAGGGCCGAATGAGCAGTTCTTC.